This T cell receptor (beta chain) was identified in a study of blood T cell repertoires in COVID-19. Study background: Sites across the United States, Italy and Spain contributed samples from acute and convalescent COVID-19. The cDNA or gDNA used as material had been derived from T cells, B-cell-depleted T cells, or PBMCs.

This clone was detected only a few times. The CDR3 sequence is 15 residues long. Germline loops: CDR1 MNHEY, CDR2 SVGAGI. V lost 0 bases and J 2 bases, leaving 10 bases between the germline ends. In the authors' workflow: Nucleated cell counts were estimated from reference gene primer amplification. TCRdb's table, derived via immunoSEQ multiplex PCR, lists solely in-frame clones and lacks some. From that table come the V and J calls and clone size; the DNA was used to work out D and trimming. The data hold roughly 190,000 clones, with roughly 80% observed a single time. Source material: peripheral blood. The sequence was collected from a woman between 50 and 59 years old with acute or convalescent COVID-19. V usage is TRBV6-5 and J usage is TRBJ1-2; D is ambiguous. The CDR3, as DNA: TGTGCCAGCAGTTACTCCGGAGCCTCGAACTATGGCTACACCTTC. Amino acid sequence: CASSYSGASNYGYTF.